This record covers a single T cell receptor beta chain. Its matching antigen is unknown. Profiled with immunoSEQ multiplex PCR; TCRdb holds only in-frame clones, not every one. The data contain tens of thousands of clones, 85% to 95% of them singletons. These data come from a study of siplizumab effects on memory and regulatory T cells. Study-level findings and limits: Apparently key alloresponse contributors, naive T cells also seemed more diverse than memory cells. A significant reduction in alloreactive sequences traceable to unstimulated CD4+ memory cells was produced by siplizumab.

Trimming cost V 4 bases and J 4 bases, with 16 bases left between them. Germline V gene data show CDR1 as SNHLY and CDR2 as FYNNEI. This CDR3 is built from 15 residues. The TCR sequence derives from a human donor in good health. This rearrangement joins TRBV2 to TRBJ1-2, with D perhaps matching TRBD1 (6 bases). The source material was CD8+ T cells sorted from blood. CDR3 nucleotide sequence: TGTGCCAGCAGTGCCTCTCTGACAGGAACCTATGGCTACACCTTC. Protein: CASSASLTGTYGYTF.